Listed below are T cell receptor beta chains from one sample, sequenced in a study of blood T cell repertoires in COVID-19. Sequenced by immunoSEQ multiplex PCR; TCRdb stores in-frame clones only, minus some. The repertoire has roughly 250,000 clones, 83% of them found once; the top ten carry more than 5.5%. What was sequenced was peripheral blood. These receptors were taken from a human donor in a cohort sampled during active COVID-19. CDR3s include the opening cysteine and the closing phenylalanine or tryptophan. The D gene is left open where the match is weak. Clone size is stated in some rows and not others, as once, few, many or a class when expanded.

TRBV5-1	TRBJ2-1	few	NA	CASSLAGESYNEQFF	TGCGCCAGCAGCTTGGCGGGAGAATCCTACAATGAGCAGTTCTTC
TRBV5-1	TRBJ2-7	NA	NA	CASSLVAASDEQYF	TGCGCCAGCAGCTTGGTGGCAGCGTCAGACGAGCAGTACTTC
TRBV11-2	TRBJ2-7	NA	TRBD1	CASSPDRVHEQYF	TGTGCCAGCAGCCCCGACAGGGTCCACGAGCAGTACTTC
TRBV11-3	TRBJ2-5	few	NA	CASSFSYEETQYF	TGTGCCAGCAGCTTCTCCTACGAAGAGACCCAGTACTTC
TRBV10-3	TRBJ2-7	once	NA	CAISDGGGTYEQYF	TGTGCCATCAGTGACGGCGGGGGCACCTACGAGCAGTACTTC
TRBV5-1	TRBJ2-3	NA	TRBD1	CASSRGQGSSTDTQYF	TGCGCCAGCAGCCGCGGACAGGGGTCCAGCACAGATACGCAGTATTTT
TRBV10-3	TRBJ1-4	NA	NA	CAIRSRAEDEKLFF	TGTGCCATCAGGAGCAGGGCTGAGGATGAAAAACTGTTTTTT
TRBV19	TRBJ1-5	few	TRBD1	CASNLWTGGLGNQPQHF	TGTGCCAGTAACTTATGGACAGGGGGCCTGGGGAATCAGCCCCAGCATTTT
TRBV3-1/TRBV3-2	TRBJ1-6	NA	NA	CASSPRIGAGSNSPLHF	TGTGCCAGCAGCCCCCGAATAGGGGCCGGTTCTAATTCACCCCTCCACTTT
TRBV19	TRBJ2-2	NA	NA	CASSFTRNTGELFF	TGTGCCAGTAGTTTTACTAGAAACACCGGGGAGCTGTTTTTT
TRBV28	TRBJ2-7	many	TRBD2	CATILAGNSYEQYF	TGTGCCACCATTCTAGCGGGGAACTCCTACGAGCAGTACTTC
TRBV7-2	TRBJ1-2	once	NA	CASSLDRARANYGYTF	TGTGCCAGCAGCTTAGACAGGGCTAGAGCTAACTATGGCTACACCTTC
TRBV7-2	TRBJ1-4	NA	TRBD1	CASSPGGFSEKLFF	TGTGCCAGCAGCCCAGGGGGCTTCTCTGAAAAACTGTTTTTT
TRBV15	TRBJ1-4	NA	NA	CATSSWTPNEKLFF	TGTGCCACCAGCAGCTGGACACCTAATGAAAAACTGTTTTTT
TRBV9	TRBJ2-2	NA	NA	CASSVGGVNTGELFF	TGTGCCAGCAGCGTAGGCGGGGTGAACACCGGGGAGCTGTTTTTT
TRBV24-1	TRBJ2-1	NA	TRBD2	CATSPSGNYNEQFF	TGTGCCACCAGTCCTAGCGGGAATTACAATGAGCAGTTCTTC
TRBV9	TRBJ2-3	NA	NA	CASKRGGAEDTQYF	TGTGCCAGCAAACGAGGGGGGGCCGAAGATACGCAGTATTTT
TRBV11-3	TRBJ2-3	NA	NA	CASSLVEGTQYF	TGTGCCAGCAGCTTAGTAGAGGGTACGCAGTATTTT
TRBV21-1	TRBJ2-7	NA	NA	CASSKVSGFSYEQYF	TGTGCCAGCAGCAAAGTATCGGGGTTCTCCTACGAGCAGTACTTC
TRBV6-6	TRBJ2-1	NA	TRBD2	CATTWTRGYNEQFF	TGTGCCACCACCTGGACTAGGGGCTACAATGAGCAGTTCTTC
TRBV9	TRBJ1-6	NA	NA	CASSVVDGSSYNSPLHF	TGTGCCAGCAGCGTAGTGGACGGGAGCTCCTATAATTCACCCCTCCACTTT
TRBV29-1	TRBJ1-1	few	NA	CSVVWSNTEAFF	TGCAGCGTTGTGTGGAGCAACACTGAAGCTTTCTTT
TRBV28	TRBJ2-1	NA	NA	CASSLMARVDEQFF	TGTGCCAGCAGTCTTATGGCCAGGGTGGATGAGCAGTTCTTC
TRBV5-1	TRBJ1-5	NA	TRBD1	CASSLGTGSQPQHF	TGCGCCAGCAGCTTGGGGACAGGGAGTCAGCCCCAGCATTTT
TRBV5-1	TRBJ1-2	NA	TRBD1	CASSPERGRDGYTF	TGCGCCAGCAGCCCGGAGAGGGGGCGGGATGGCTACACCTTC
TRBV29-1	TRBJ1-3	NA	NA	CSARTGDSGNTIYF	TGCAGCGCTCGGACGGGGGACTCTGGAAACACCATATATTTT
TRBV5-6	TRBJ2-7	NA	TRBD2	CARTSGRNYEQYF	TGTGCCAGAACTAGCGGGAGGAATTACGAGCAGTACTTC
TRBV19	TRBJ2-3	few	TRBD2	CASSVGGWGTDTQYF	TGTGCCAGTAGTGTGGGAGGGTGGGGGACAGATACGCAGTATTTT
TRBV5-1	TRBJ2-3	NA	TRBD1	CASSPGQEHTDTQYF	TGCGCCAGCAGCCCCGGACAGGAACACACAGATACGCAGTATTTT
TRBV27	TRBJ1-5	once	TRBD1	CASGRDRENNKPQHF	TGTGCCAGCGGCCGGGACAGGGAGAATAATAAGCCCCAGCATTTT
TRBV6-1	TRBJ2-4	NA	TRBD1	CASSENARTGRGVQYF	TGTGCCAGCAGTGAAAACGCCCGGACAGGACGAGGGGTTCAGTACTTC
TRBV3-1/TRBV3-2	TRBJ1-1	NA	NA	CASSQEGGDTEAFF	TGTGCCAGCAGCCAAGAAGGGGGGGACACTGAAGCTTTCTTT
TRBV19	TRBJ2-7	few	TRBD1	CASHGQGNEQYF	TGTGCCAGTCATGGACAGGGTAACGAGCAGTACTTC
TRBV13	TRBJ2-7	NA	TRBD2	CASSSQAGAGGPILKQYF	TGTGCCAGCAGCTCCCAGGCTGGGGCGGGAGGACCGATATTAAAGCAGTACTTC
TRBV11-2	TRBJ2-7	NA	NA	CASSFADNYEQYF	TGTGCCAGCAGCTTCGCAGACAACTACGAGCAGTACTTC
TRBV7-2	TRBJ2-1	NA	NA	CASSSQATEHNEQFF	TGTGCCAGCAGCTCACAGGCGACGGAACACAATGAGCAGTTCTTC
TRBV6-6	TRBJ2-5	NA	TRBD1	CASRAQGALGTQYF	TGTGCCAGCAGAGCACAGGGGGCGTTGGGTACCCAGTACTTC
TRBV7-6	TRBJ1-5	NA	NA	CASSLEGDQPQHF	TGTGCCAGCAGCTTAGAAGGAGATCAGCCCCAGCATTTT
TRBV5-5	TRBJ1-4	once	NA	CASSLQGVTNEKLFF	TGTGCCAGCAGCTTACAGGGTGTAACTAATGAAAAACTGTTTTTT
TRBV19	TRBJ1-5	NA	NA	CASREPPGLNQPQHF	TGTGCCAGTCGAGAACCACCAGGGCTCAATCAGCCCCAGCATTTT
TRBV5-1	TRBJ2-7	NA	NA	CASSSRQAYEQYF	TGCGCCAGCAGCTCCAGACAGGCCTACGAGCAGTACTTC
TRBV19	TRBJ1-1	few	NA	CASSDPGQTEAFF	TGTGCCAGTAGTGACCCAGGGCAAACTGAAGCTTTCTTT
TRBV27	TRBJ2-3	NA	NA	CASSLNPATSTDTQYF	TGTGCCAGCAGTTTAAATCCTGCTACTAGCACAGATACGCAGTATTTT
TRBV5-5	TRBJ1-1	many	NA	CASSLEGVGAFF	TGTGCCAGCAGCTTGGAGGGGGTTGGGGCTTTCTTT
TRBV12-3/TRBV12-4	TRBJ2-5	NA	NA	CASSQYRETQYF	TGTGCCAGCAGTCAGTACCGAGAGACCCAGTACTTC
TRBV5-4	TRBJ1-3	NA	TRBD1	CASRFGTDGNTIYF	TGTGCCAGCCGATTCGGGACAGATGGAAACACCATATATTTT
TRBV21-1	TRBJ1-6	few	NA	CASSKLATGGRNSPLHF	TGTGCCAGCAGCAAACTGGCGACAGGAGGTAGGAATTCACCCCTCCACTTT
TRBV5-6	TRBJ2-3	NA	TRBD2	CASSLLRLAGSTDTQYF	TGTGCCAGCAGCTTACTTCGTCTAGCGGGGAGCACAGATACGCAGTATTTT
TRBV5-6	TRBJ2-7	NA	TRBD1	CASSLKGGQGFGEQYF	TGTGCCAGCAGCTTGAAAGGAGGACAGGGTTTTGGCGAGCAGTACTTC